The 11 T cell receptor beta chains in this list originate from one sample, sequenced in a study of T cell responses to AZD1222 COVID-19 vaccine. TCRdb's copy holds only in-frame clones and misses some; the assay was immunoSEQ multiplex PCR. The profile shows some 140,000 clones, approximately 85% of them singletons. The sequencing here drew on peripheral blood, taken 28 days after the second dose of the MenACWY control vaccine. The origin of the receptors is an adult who received the MenACWY meningococcal vaccine as a control.

This rearrangement joins TRBV19 to TRBJ1-2; no definite D call. The germline V gene encodes CDR1 LNHDA and CDR2 SQIVND (reference sequence). V was cut by 3 bases and J by 8 bases, with 13 bases left in between. This CDR3 region has 13 residues. The CDR3 spells CASSIRDPEGYTF. Written as DNA, the CDR3 is TGTGCCAGTAGTATCCGGGATCCTGAGGGCTACACCTTC.

This chain uses TRBV3-1 (or the pseudogene TRBV3-2) with TRBJ2-7, with 7 bases identical to TRBD2. CDR1 and CDR2 (germline): LGHDT, YNNKEL (reference sequence). The CDR3 consists of 11 residues. V lost 4 bases to trimming and J lost 7 bases; unmatched junction nucleotides: 1. This CDR3 reads CASSREGEQYF. The CDR3 nucleotides are TGTGCCAGCAGCCGGGAGGGTGAGCAGTACTTC.

The CDR3, as DNA: TGTGCCACCAGCACTCGGACAGGGGGGAACACTGAAGCTTTCTTT. Its translation: CATSTRTGGNTEAFF. This sequence joins TRBV15 and TRBJ1-1, with TRBD1 matching 10 bases. After removal of 4 bases from V and 1 base from J, the junction contained 3 bases not matched to a gene. This CDR3 is built from 15 residues. Germline V gene lookup returns CDR1 LNHNV and CDR2 YYDKDF (reference sequence). Full variable domain (missing parts from reference TRBV15 and TRBJ1-1): DAMVIQNPRYQVTQFGKPVTLSCSQTLNHNVMYWYQQKSSQAPKLLFHYYDKDFNNEADTPDNFQSRRPNTSFCFLDIRSPGLGDTAMYLCATSTRTGGNTEAFFGQGTRLTVV.

This rearrangement joins TRBV5-1 to TRBJ2-7; tentative D call: TRBD1 (6 bases). From germline, CDR1 is SGHRS and CDR2 YFSETQ. The ends were cut back, 3 bases at V and 7 bases at J, with 20 bases in the middle. The CDR3 has 15 amino acids. The CDR3 nucleotides read TGCGCCAGCAGCTCCTGGGAGACAGGTTCTGCGGAGCAGTACTTC. This translates into CASSSWETGSAEQYF.

V usage is TRBV3-1 (or the pseudogene TRBV3-2) and J usage is TRBJ2-1; 7 bases map to TRBD2. V gave up 5 bases and J gave up 10 bases; unmatched junction bases: 11. Germline assignment: CDR1 LGHDT and CDR2 YNNKEL (reference sequence). The CDR3 is made up of 14 amino acids. CDR3 region: CASSSRLAPAEQFF. DNA of the CDR3: TGTGCCAGCAGCTCCCGACTAGCCCCAGCCGAGCAGTTCTTC.

The chain links TRBV10-1 to TRBJ2-7, with no clear D. The CDR3 is made up of 11 amino acids. Germline assignment: CDR1 WNHNN and CDR2 SYGVQD (reference sequence). V was shortened by 7 bases and J by 11 bases, with 15 bases between the two germline ends. CDR3 nucleotides: TGCGCCAGCACCTCCCAGTCCCCCAAGTACGTC. Its protein is CASTSQSPKYV.

The chain links TRBV20-1 to TRBJ1-1, with no clear D. Per the germline V gene, CDR1 is DFQATT and CDR2 is SNEGSKA (reference sequence). V lost 3 bases and J lost 3, with 8 bases in between. This CDR3 region has 12 residues. In nucleotides, the CDR3 is TGCAGTGCTAGTAAGACCCACACTGAAGCTTTCTTT. Amino acid sequence: CSASKTHTEAFF.

In this sample, this clone turned up once. This sequence joins TRBV7-6 and TRBJ1-5; TRBD1 matches 7 bases. The ends lost 2 bases at V and 6 bases at J; junction bases unmatched: 13. The germline gives CDR1 SGHVS, CDR2 FNYEAQ. CDR3 length equals 17 residues. CDR3 sequence (DNA): TGTGCCAGCAGCTTACTCCGACAGGGATCCCGGGGTCAGCCCCAGCATTTT. Protein product: CASSLLRQGSRGQPQHF.

The table lists this clone with many counts. The chain links TRBV6-2 or TRBV6-3 to TRBJ1-1; TRBD1 matches 8 bases. This CDR3 is 15 amino acids long. CDR1 and CDR2 (germline): MNHEY, SVGEGT. V trimming: 5 bases; J trimming: 4 bases; junction bases outside the gene matches: 9. The CDR3 spells CASSPGQGWGTEAFF. In DNA form, the CDR3 reads TGTGCCAGCAGTCCCGGACAGGGTTGGGGCACTGAAGCTTTCTTT.

V usage is TRBV4-1 and J usage is TRBJ2-1; a weak D match, TRBD1 (6 bases). The germline CDR1 and CDR2 sequences are MGHRA and YSYEKL. The CDR3 is made up of 15 amino acids. Trimming removed 0 bases from V and 4 bases from J, with 10 bases in between. Here the CDR3 reads CASSQDFTGYNEQFF. Written as DNA, the CDR3 is TGCGCCAGCAGCCAAGATTTTACAGGGTACAATGAGCAGTTCTTC.

The chain employs TRBV5-6 and TRBJ2-7; D gene ambiguous. The germline V and J ends were trimmed by 4 bases and 0 bases, with 2 bases remaining between them. This CDR3 has 11 residues. The germline CDR1 and CDR2 sequences are SGHDT and YYEEEE. CDR3 in amino acids: CASSVSYEQYF. The CDR3 DNA follows: TGTGCCAGCAGCGTCTCCTACGAGCAGTACTTC.